The 19 T cell receptor beta chains reported below all come from one sample, sequenced in a study of identifying expanded T cells in peripheral blood. Data came from immunoSEQ multiplex PCR; TCRdb stores just in-frame clones and leaves some out. This sample has around 78,000 clones, with around four fifths found just once. The sample was blood. These receptor sequences come from a person aged 18-70 years in good health.

On this clone itself: The junction does not match germline at one end; this may be a read error. The chain recombines TRBV7-7 with TRBJ2-7; 11 bases agree with TRBD2. The CDR3 is 14 residues long. The V gene's germline CDR1 is SSHAT and CDR2 FNYEAQ (reference sequence). The CDR3 reads CASSQGTSGEEQYF. The CDR3 DNA reads TGTGCTAGCAGCCAAGGGACTAGCGGAGAGGAGCAGTACTTC.

The genes are TRBV19 and TRBJ1-5; 8 positions match TRBD1. Germline CDR1 is LNHDA and CDR2 is SQIVND (reference sequence). This CDR3 has 14 amino acids. After removal of 6 bases from V and 6 bases from J, the junction contained 7 bases not matched to a gene. CDR3 protein: CASRDRERGQPQHF. CDR3 sequence (DNA): TGTGCCAGTAGGGACAGGGAACGGGGTCAGCCCCAGCATTTT.

V and J are TRBV6-5 and TRBJ1-5, with D perhaps matching TRBD1 (5 bases). CDR3 length: 15 residues. CDR1 is MNHEY and CDR2 is SVGAGI in the germline V gene. Trimming took off 3 bases at V and 4 bases at J, with 13 bases between the two ends. CDR3 protein: CASSYGGGKNQPQHF. The CDR3 nucleotides are TGTGCCAGCAGTTATGGGGGTGGGAAAAATCAGCCCCAGCATTTT.

V is TRBV30 and J is TRBJ2-3; D is undetermined. The ends were cut back, 0 bases at V and 1 base at J, with 8 bases in the middle. The CDR3 sequence is 14 residues long. Germline-derived CDR1 and CDR2 are GTSNPN and SVGIG (reference sequence). The CDR3 protein is CAWSVGSRTDTQYF. Here the CDR3 DNA reads TGTGCCTGGAGTGTAGGCAGTCGCACAGATACGCAGTATTTT.

The rearrangement uses TRBV28 and TRBJ1-2, with a possible D match to TRBD1 (5 bases). Germline V lookup: CDR1 MDHEN, CDR2 SYDVKM. The CDR3 consists of 16 residues. The V end lost 7 bases, the J end lost 0 bases, and 18 bases lay between the germline ends. This CDR3 is CASIYGSQGTNYGYTF. DNA for the CDR3: TGTGCCAGCATTTATGGGTCCCAGGGAACTAACTATGGCTACACCTTC.

The gene calls are TRBV9 and TRBJ1-5, with D uncertain. The ends were cut back, 0 bases at V and 3 bases at J, with 7 bases in the middle. CDR3 length: 14 residues. Germline V CDR1 and CDR2: SGDLS, YYNGEE. The CDR3 nucleotides are TGTGCCAGCAGCGTAGATCCAGACAATCAGCCCCAGCATTTT. It yields the protein CASSVDPDNQPQHF.

The CDR3 DNA reads as TGTGCCATCAGTGGGGCTTTATTGGGTGACACTGAAGCTTTCTTT. Protein: CAISGALLGDTEAFF. The gene calls are TRBV10-3 and TRBJ1-1; D is ambiguous. The CDR3 contains 15 residues. Germline V gene data show CDR1 as ENHRY and CDR2 as SYGVKD. Trimming removed 4 bases at V and 3 bases at J, with 15 bases between.

The chain recombines TRBV19 with TRBJ1-4; the match to TRBD1 covers 7 bases. CDR3 length: 17 residues. Trimming took 6 bases from V and 3 from J; bases not matched to a gene: 13. Germline-derived CDR1 and CDR2 are LNHDA and SQIVND (reference sequence). The CDR3 DNA follows: TGTGCCAGTAGATACACCCCGGGAGGGGGCTCTAATGAAAAACTGTTTTTT. It codes for CASRYTPGGGSNEKLFF.

With respect to this clone: One end of the junction does not line up with germline, which may come from a read error. V and J are TRBV7-7 and TRBJ1-3; no reliable D call. This CDR3 is built from 16 residues. The germline gives CDR1 SSHAT, CDR2 FNYEAQ (reference sequence). As DNA, the CDR3 is TGTGCTAGCAGCTTAGGGCAGGAGTTTTCTGGAAACACCATATATTTT. Its protein is CASSLGQEFSGNTIYF.

This clone was counted at least ten times. This sequence joins TRBV6-4 and TRBJ2-3, with D perhaps being TRBD1 or TRBD2 (5 bases each). CDR3 length: 13 residues. CDR1 MRHNA and CDR2 SNTAGT come from the germline V gene. V was trimmed by 3 bases and J by 3 bases, leaving 7 bases between them. DNA for the CDR3: TGTGCCAGCAGTGAGGGGGAGACAGATACGCAGTATTTT. Protein: CASSEGETDTQYF.

The V call is TRBV27, the J call TRBJ2-1; 13 nucleotides align to TRBD2. V was pared by 3 bases and J by 7 bases, with 6 bases of the junction left unmatched. The CDR3 is made up of 16 amino acids. Germline CDR1 MNHEY, CDR2 SMNVEV (reference sequence). The CDR3, as DNA: TGTGCCAGCAGTTTTGGACTAGCGGGGGAACCGAATGAGCAGTTCTTC. It encodes CASSFGLAGEPNEQFF.

The genes are TRBV29-1 and TRBJ2-3, with 8 positions matching TRBD2. CDR3 length: 16 residues. With 0 bases clipped from V and 2 bases from J, the junction kept 7 bases outside the gene matches. Germline CDR1 and CDR2: SQVTM and ANQGSEA. The CDR3 coding sequence is TGCAGCGTTGAAGATCGGTCTAGCGGGCACACAGATACGCAGTATTTT. Encoded protein: CSVEDRSSGHTDTQYF.

The V gene is TRBV9, the J gene TRBJ2-1; D gene unclear. V shed 0 bases and J shed 4 bases, with 8 bases lying between them. Germline CDR1 reads SGDLS; CDR2 reads YYNGEE. The CDR3 contains 14 residues. The CDR3 spells CASSVAPDYNEQFF. CDR3 nucleotides: TGTGCCAGCAGCGTAGCCCCTGATTACAATGAGCAGTTCTTC.

This sequence joins TRBV5-6 and TRBJ1-2, with D perhaps TRBD1 (6 bases). The CDR3 length is 15 residues. V dropped 3 bases and J dropped 3 bases, with 15 bases sitting between them. Germline lookup yields CDR1 SGHDT and CDR2 YYEEEE. The CDR3 DNA sequence: TGTGCCAGCAGCTCAACAGGGAATGGTTACTATGGCTACACCTTC. Protein sequence: CASSSTGNGYYGYTF.

The V call is TRBV6-5, the J call TRBJ1-3; D ambiguous. This CDR3 comprises 16 residues. Germline CDR1 and CDR2: MNHEY and SVGAGI. V lost 2 bases to trimming and J lost 0 bases, with 11 bases between them. CDR3 bases: TGTGCCAGCAGTTACGAAGCGCCAAACTCTGGAAACACCATATATTTT. It is translated as CASSYEAPNSGNTIYF.

The chain recombines TRBV7-8 with TRBJ2-3, with unresolved D. The germline CDR1 and CDR2 sequences are SGHVS and FQNEAQ. The CDR3 has 13 residues. V was pared by 5 bases and J by 1 base, with 7 bases between. The CDR3 sequence: CASSLLRTDTQYF. CDR3 coding DNA: TGTGCCAGCAGCCTCCTCCGCACAGATACGCAGTATTTT.

The chain uses TRBV19 and TRBJ1-1; no definite D call. The V and J ends lost 6 bases and 5 bases respectively, with 16 bases between them. Germline CDR1 LNHDA, CDR2 SQIVND (reference sequence). CDR3 length: 14 residues. This CDR3 reads CASSPPMLGTEAFF. The CDR3 DNA reads as TGTGCCAGTAGCCCCCCAATGCTGGGGACTGAAGCTTTCTTT.

The chain links TRBV18 to TRBJ1-2, with D tentatively TRBD1 (5 bases). The CDR3 loop spans 16 amino acids. V lost 4 bases and J 4 bases, leaving 19 bases between the germline ends. The V gene's germline CDR1 is KGHSH and CDR2 LQKENI. The CDR3, as DNA: TGTGCCAGCTCACGAGTGGACGGGGGTCCTGGCTATGGCTACACCTTC. Residues: CASSRVDGGPGYGYTF.

The chain uses TRBV6-5 and TRBJ2-3; TRBD2 is a possible D gene (6 bases). Per the germline V gene, CDR1 is MNHEY and CDR2 is SVGAGI. This CDR3 comprises 14 residues. With 6 bases removed from V and 2 bases from J, the gap between germline ends came to 12 bases. CDR3 amino acids: CASREGRYTDTQYF. CDR3 nucleotides: TGTGCCAGCAGAGAAGGGAGGTACACAGATACGCAGTATTTT.